Sequencing of this T cell receptor beta chain was carried out in a study of cytomegalovirus exposure and HLA in healthy donors (dated by TCRdb to about 2017). About the investigation overall: The approximately 710 repertoires of the first cohort and the approximately 130 validation repertoires were produced on the same platform, according to a later analysis. The aim of the study was to test whether cataloging public T cell receptors could identify signatures of past pathogen exposure. A separate validation cohort of roughly 130 different subjects was used in addition to the roughly 670-subject first cohort. To predict cytomegalovirus infection status, the study brought together high-throughput TCR immunosequencing, statistical association of individual TCRs with disease status, and machine learning. Overall study results and their limits: A few of the identified cytomegalovirus-associated TCR beta chains were confirmed in vitro to be specific for cytomegalovirus antigens. Most TCR sequences were seen in very few donors, while some public TCRs were found in many individuals. Cytomegalovirus status was reported to be diagnosed by the classifier with high specificity and sensitivity in both the original and validation cohorts. A later analysis found that TCRs clustered in the first cohort also tended to co-occur in the 120 or so validation repertoires, with approximately 94% of cluster scores above 0. A later analysis had no HLA typing for the validation cohort, so co-occurrence there was scored across all 110 or so repertoires. The authors suggested that the approach could potentially be generalized to other disease states and immunological phenotypes. The study listed 150 to 200 TCR beta chains as associated with cytomegalovirus.

Separate from the roughly 630-subject first cohort, the validation cohort of 120 subjects was the group to which the donors belonged. Regarding this clone: It lacks a known antigen. Base qualities are not at hand, and no much larger clone is one base apart.

Library construction relied on the immunoSEQ multiplex PCR assay. Concerning the study's data processing: A statistical classification framework was developed to diagnose cytomegalovirus status using the catalog of TCR beta chain sequences. TCRdb took this table from immuneACCESS and kept in-frame rearrangements with V and J called. Such tables lack part of the clones; where checked against another copy, unresolved V genes explain under half of the gap, and the rest is unexplained. The D gene and trimming were derived from the DNA, and the V and J assignments and clone size from that table. Within this sample are about 150,000 clones, with roughly 92% of them counted one time only. 0.6% to 0.8% of the sample rests with the top ten. V sheds 3 bases and J sheds 4 bases, leaving 12 bases between their ends. Reading from cysteine to phenylalanine, the CDR3 counts 13 amino acids. CDR3 DNA is the only sequence kept; it has 39 bases, read in frame from the first base. CDR1 and CDR2 are drawn from the germline V gene: SQVTM, ANQGSEA.

The source is a man between 18 and 29 years old in good health and CMV-seronegative. Sample: PBMCs. The rearrangement combines TRBV29-1 with TRBJ1-1; the D gene is perhaps TRBD1, from 6 matching bases. The nucleotide sequence is given as TGCAGCGTTGACGGTTCCAGGGGCACTGAAGCTTTCTTT. This yields the protein CSVDGSRGTEAFF.